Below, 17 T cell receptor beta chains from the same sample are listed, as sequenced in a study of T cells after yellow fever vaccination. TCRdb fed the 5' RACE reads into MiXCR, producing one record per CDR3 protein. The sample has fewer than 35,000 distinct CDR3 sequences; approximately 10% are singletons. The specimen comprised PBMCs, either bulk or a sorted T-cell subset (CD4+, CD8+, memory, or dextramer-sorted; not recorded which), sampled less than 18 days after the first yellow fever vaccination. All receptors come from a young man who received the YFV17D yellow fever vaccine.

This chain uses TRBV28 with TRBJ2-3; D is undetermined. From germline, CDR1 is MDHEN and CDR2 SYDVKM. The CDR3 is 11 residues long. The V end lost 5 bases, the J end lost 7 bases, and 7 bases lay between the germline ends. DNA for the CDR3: TGTGCCAGCAGTGGAAGGTATACGCAGTATTTT. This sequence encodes CASSGRYTQYF.

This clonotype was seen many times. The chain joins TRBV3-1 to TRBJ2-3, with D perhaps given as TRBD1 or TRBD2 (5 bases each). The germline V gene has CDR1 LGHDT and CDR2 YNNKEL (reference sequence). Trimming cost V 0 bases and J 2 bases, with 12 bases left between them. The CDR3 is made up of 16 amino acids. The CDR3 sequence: CASSQDPGLPTDTQYF. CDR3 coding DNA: TGTGCCAGCAGCCAAGATCCGGGGCTACCCACAGATACGCAGTATTTT.

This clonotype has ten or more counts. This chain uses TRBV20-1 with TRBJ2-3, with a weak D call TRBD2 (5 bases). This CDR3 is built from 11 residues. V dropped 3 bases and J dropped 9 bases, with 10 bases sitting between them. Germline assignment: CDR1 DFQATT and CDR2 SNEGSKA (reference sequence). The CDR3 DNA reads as TGCAGTGCTAGTACCGGGGAGACGCAGTATTTT. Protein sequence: CSASTGETQYF.

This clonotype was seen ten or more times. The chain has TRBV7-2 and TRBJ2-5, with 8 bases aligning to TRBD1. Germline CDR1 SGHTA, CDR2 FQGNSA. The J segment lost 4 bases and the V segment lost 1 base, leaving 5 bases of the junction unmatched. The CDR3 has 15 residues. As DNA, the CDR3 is TGTGCCAGCAGCTTAGACAGGGGGACCGGAGAGACCCAGTACTTC. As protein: CASSLDRGTGETQYF.

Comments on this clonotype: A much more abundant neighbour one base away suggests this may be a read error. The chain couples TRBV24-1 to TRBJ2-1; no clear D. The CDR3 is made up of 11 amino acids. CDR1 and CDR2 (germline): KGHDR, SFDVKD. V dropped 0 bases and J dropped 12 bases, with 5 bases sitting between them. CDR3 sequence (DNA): TGTGCCACCAGTGATTTGGGGCGGCAGTTCTTC. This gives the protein CATSDLGRQFF.

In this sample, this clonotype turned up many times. The CDR3 region is CAKPRIGSYEQYV. The CDR3 DNA reads as TGTGCCAAACCCAGGATCGGGAGTTACGAGCAGTACGTC. The chain recombines TRBV6-4 with TRBJ2-7, with D possibly matching TRBD2 (6 bases). CDR1 MRHNA and CDR2 SNTAGT come from the germline V gene. The CDR3 has 13 residues. Trimming removed 10 bases at V and 4 bases at J, with 17 bases between.

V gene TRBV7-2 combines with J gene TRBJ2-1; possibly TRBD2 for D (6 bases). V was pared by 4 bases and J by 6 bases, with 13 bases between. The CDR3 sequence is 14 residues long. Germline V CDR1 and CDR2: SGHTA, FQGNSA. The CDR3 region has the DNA TGTGCCAGCAGCTCGGACGGGGGATCCAATGAGCAGTTCTTC. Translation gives CASSSDGGSNEQFF. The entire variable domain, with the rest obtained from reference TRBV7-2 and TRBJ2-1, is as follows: GAGVSQSPSNKVTEKGKDVELRCDPISGHTALYWYRQSLGQGLEFLIYFQGNSAPDKSGLPSDRFSAERTGGSVSTLTIQRTQQEDSAVYLCASSSDGGSNEQFFGPGTRLTVL.

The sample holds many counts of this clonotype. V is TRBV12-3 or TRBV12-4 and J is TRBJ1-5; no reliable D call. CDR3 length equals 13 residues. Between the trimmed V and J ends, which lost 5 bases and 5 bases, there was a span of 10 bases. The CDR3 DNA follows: TGTGCCAGCAGTATCACGACTTATCAGCCCCAGCATTTT. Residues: CASSITTYQPQHF.

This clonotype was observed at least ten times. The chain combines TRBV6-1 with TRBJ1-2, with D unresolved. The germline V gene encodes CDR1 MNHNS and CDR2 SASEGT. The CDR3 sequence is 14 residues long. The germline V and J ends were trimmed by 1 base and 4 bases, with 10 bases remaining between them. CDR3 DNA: TGTGCCAGCAGTGAAGGCGCCACTAGCTATGGCTACACCTTC. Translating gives CASSEGATSYGYTF.

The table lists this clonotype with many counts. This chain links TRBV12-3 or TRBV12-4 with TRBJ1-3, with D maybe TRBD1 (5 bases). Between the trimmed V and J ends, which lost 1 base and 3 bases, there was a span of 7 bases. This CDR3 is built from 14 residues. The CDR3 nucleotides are TGTGCCAGCAGTTTAGTGCAGGGTGGAAACACCATATATTTT. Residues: CASSLVQGGNTIYF.

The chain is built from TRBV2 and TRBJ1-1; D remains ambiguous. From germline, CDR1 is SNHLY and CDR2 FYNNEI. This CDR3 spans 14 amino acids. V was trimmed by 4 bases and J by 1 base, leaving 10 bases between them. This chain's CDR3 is CASSAEVGNTEAFF. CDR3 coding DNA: TGTGCCAGCAGTGCAGAGGTGGGGAACACTGAAGCTTTCTTT.

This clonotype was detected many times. The DNA for the CDR3 is TGCGCCAGCAGCTTTACCGGTGGAGGGGGCGCGGGGAATTCACCCCTCCACTTT. Translation: CASSFTGGGGAGNSPLHF. V is TRBV5-1 and J is TRBJ1-6; 7 positions match TRBD1. There are 18 residues in the CDR3. Germline V gives CDR1 SGHRS, CDR2 YFSETQ. J gave up 7 bases and V 2 bases, and 15 bases lay outside the gene matches.

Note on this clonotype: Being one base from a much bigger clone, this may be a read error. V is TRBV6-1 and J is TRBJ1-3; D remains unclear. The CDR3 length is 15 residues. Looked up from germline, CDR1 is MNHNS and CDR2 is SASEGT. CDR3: CAISAGGTAGNTIYF. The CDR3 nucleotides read TGTGCCATCAGTGCTGGAGGTACCGCTGGAAACACCATATATTTT.

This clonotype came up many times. The CDR3 nucleotides are TGTGCCAGCAGCTCCGGACCCTATGGCTACACCTTC. Translation gives CASSSGPYGYTF. The chain uses TRBV5-6 and TRBJ1-2; D gene unclear. The CDR3 loop spans 12 amino acids. CDR1 is SGHDT and CDR2 is YYEEEE in the germline V gene. Trimming took 3 bases from V and 4 from J, leaving 7 bases between them.

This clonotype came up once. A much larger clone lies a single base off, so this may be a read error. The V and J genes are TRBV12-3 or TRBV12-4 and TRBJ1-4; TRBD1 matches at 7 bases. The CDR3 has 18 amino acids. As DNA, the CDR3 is TGTGCCAGCAGTTCCGCAGGGGGGAGACATCCAACTAAAGAAAAACTGTTTTTT. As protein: CASSSAGGRHPTKEKLFF.

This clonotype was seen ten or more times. CDR3 sequence (DNA): TGTGCCACCAGCAGAGATTTGGGACAGGGGTTCGATGAAAAACTGTTTTTT. The encoded protein is CATSRDLGQGFDEKLFF. The V call is TRBV15, the J call TRBJ1-4, with 10 bases lining up with TRBD1. The CDR3 is 17 residues long. Germline CDR1 is LNHNV and CDR2 is YYDKDF (reference sequence). Trimming removed 0 bases from V and 6 bases from J; junction bases left unmatched: 7.

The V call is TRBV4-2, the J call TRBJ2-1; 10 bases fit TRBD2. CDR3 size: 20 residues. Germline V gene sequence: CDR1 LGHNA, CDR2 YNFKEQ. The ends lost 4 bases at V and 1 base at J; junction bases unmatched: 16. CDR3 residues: CASSPVFVGSGGPSYNEQFF. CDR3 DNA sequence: TGTGCCAGCAGCCCCGTGTTCGTCGGTAGCGGGGGGCCTTCCTACAATGAGCAGTTCTTC.